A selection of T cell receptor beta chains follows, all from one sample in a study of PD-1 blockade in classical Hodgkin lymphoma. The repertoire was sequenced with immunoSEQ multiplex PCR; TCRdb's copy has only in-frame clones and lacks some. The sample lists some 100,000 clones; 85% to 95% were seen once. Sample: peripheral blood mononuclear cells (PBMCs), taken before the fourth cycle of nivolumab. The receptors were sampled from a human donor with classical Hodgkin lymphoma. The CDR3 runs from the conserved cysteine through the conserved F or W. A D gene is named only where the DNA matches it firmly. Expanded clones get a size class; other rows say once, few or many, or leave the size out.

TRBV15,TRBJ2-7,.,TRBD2,TGTGCCACCAGCGAATATGGGGGGACTAGCGGGACTGGCTACGAGCAGTACTTC,CATSEYGGTSGTGYEQYF
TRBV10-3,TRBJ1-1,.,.,TGTGCCGTCCGGGGGGCGTCGGAAACTGAAGCTTTCTTT,CAVRGASETEAFF
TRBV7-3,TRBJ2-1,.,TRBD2,TGTGCCAGCAGCTTAATGCGGACTAGCTCCCTTCGGGAGCAGTTCTTC,CASSLMRTSSLREQFF
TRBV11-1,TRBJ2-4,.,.,TGTGCCAGCAGCTCCGGTTCAGGGACTCTGGCCAAAAACATTCAGTACTTC,CASSSGSGTLAKNIQYF
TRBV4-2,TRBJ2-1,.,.,TGTGCCAGCAGCCCAGGACTTCTTAGCTCCTACAATGAGCAGTTCTTC,CASSPGLLSSYNEQFF
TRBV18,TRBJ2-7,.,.,TGTGCCAGCTCGAGTAACAGGGACTCCTACGAGCAGTACTTC,CASSSNRDSYEQYF
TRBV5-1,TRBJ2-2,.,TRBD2,TGCGCCAGCAGCACGGGACTAGGTGTCACCGGGGAGCTGTTTTTT,CASSTGLGVTGELFF
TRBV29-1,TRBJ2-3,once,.,TGCAGCGTTGAAGGAGGCCCCCATCGCACAGATACGCAGTATTTT,CSVEGGPHRTDTQYF
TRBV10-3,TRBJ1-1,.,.,TGTGCCATCAGCGGGATGGGAGTTACCACTGAAGCTTTCTTT,CAISGMGVTTEAFF
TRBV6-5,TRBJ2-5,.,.,TGTGCCAGCAGAAACGGAGCCCGACAGTACTTC,CASRNGARQYF
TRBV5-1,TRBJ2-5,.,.,TGCGCCAGCAGCTTGGGCCTAGCGTTCCAAGAGACCCAGTACTTC,CASSLGLAFQETQYF
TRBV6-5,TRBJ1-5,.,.,TGTGCCAGCAGCCCTACCCTCGGGGGGAATCAGCCCCAGCATTTT,CASSPTLGGNQPQHF
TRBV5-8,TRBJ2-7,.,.,TGTGCCAGCAGCCGAAGCTTCGGGGGAGGTCGGCCCTACGAGCAGTACTTC,CASSRSFGGGRPYEQYF
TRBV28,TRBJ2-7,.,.,TGTGCCAGCAGTTTATTGGTACCGTTCGACAGACCGGACGAGCAGTACTTC,CASSLLVPFDRPDEQYF
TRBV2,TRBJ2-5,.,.,TGTGCCAGCAGTACATCCCCCGGGGGTCGCCAGGAGACCCAGTACTTC,CASSTSPGGRQETQYF
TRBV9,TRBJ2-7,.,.,TGTGCCAGCAGCGTAGATGCTGGGCGCGAGCAGTACTTC,CASSVDAGREQYF
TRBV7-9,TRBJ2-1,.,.,TGTGCCAGCAGCCCGGACACCCCAAAGGAGTTCTTC,CASSPDTPKEFF
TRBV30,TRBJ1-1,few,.,TGTGCCTGGAGTGGAAACAGTGAAGCTTTCTTT,CAWSGNSEAFF
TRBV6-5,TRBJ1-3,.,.,TGTGCCAGCATGAGGCCAGGGTACTCTGGAAACACCATATATTTT,CASMRPGYSGNTIYF
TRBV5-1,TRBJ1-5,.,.,TGCGCCAGCAGCCTCCGGGCAGGGGACGACCAGCCCCAGCATTTT,CASSLRAGDDQPQHF
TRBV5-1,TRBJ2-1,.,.,TGCGCCAGCAGCTTGTTTTTTGGGGCTTTCAATGAGCAGTTCTTC,CASSLFFGAFNEQFF
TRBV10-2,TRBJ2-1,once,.,TGCGCCAGCAGGGGTAGCGGATCTTACAATGAGCAGTTCTTC,CASRGSGSYNEQFF
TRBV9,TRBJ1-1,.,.,TGTGCCAGCAGCGTAGCGGTGTGGAGTGAAGCTTTCTTT,CASSVAVWSEAFF
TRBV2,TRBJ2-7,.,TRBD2,TGTGCCAGCGGCTTCGGGGGGGCGGGAGTCCGCGAGCAGTACTTC,CASGFGGAGVREQYF
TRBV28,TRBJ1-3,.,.,TGTGCCAGCAGTACATCAGGAAACACCATATATTTT,CASSTSGNTIYF
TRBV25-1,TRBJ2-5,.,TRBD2,TGTGCCAGCAGTGTGAGGACTAGGGTAGGGACCCAGTACTTC,CASSVRTRVGTQYF
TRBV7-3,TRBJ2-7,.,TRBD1,TGTGCCAGCAGCTTAACCCACGACAGGGGGAACTCCTACGAGCAGTACTTC,CASSLTHDRGNSYEQYF
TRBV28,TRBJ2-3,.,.,TGTGCCAGCAGTTTAAGTGGGCTCTGGGGCACAGATACGCAGTATTTT,CASSLSGLWGTDTQYF
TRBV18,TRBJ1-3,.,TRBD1,TGTGCCAGCTCACCCGGGACAGGCTCTGGAAACACCATATATTTT,CASSPGTGSGNTIYF
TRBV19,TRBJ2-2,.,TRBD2,TGTGCCAGTTCCAGGCTTCCGGCGGGAGCGAACACCGGGGAGCTGTTTTTT,CASSRLPAGANTGELFF
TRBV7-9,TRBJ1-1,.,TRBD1,TGTGCCAGCACGAGGGGGCGCCAAGCTTTCTTT,CASTRGRQAFF
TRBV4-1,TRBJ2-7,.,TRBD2,TGCGCCAGCAGCCAAGTAGGGGCGGGGGAGTCCCCCTACGAGCAGTACTTC,CASSQVGAGESPYEQYF
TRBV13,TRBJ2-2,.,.,TGTGCCAGCAGCTTAGGAGGGTACACCACCGGGGAGCTGTTTTTT,CASSLGGYTTGELFF
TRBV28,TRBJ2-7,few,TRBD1,TGTGCCACCGGAGAACTTAACAGGGGCCCCCCCCTAGACAAGCAGTACTTC,CATGELNRGPPLDKQYF
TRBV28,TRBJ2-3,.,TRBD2,TGTGCCAGCAGTTGGAGCGGGAGGGTGGTTACGCAGTATTTT,CASSWSGRVVTQYF
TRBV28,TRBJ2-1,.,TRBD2,TGTGCCTCAGGGACTAGCGGGAATTCCTACAATGAGCAGTTCTTC,CASGTSGNSYNEQFF
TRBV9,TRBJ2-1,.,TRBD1,TGTGCCAGCAGCCCCCAGACAGGGGGACGGCAGTTCTTC,CASSPQTGGRQFF
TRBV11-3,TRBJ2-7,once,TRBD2,TGTGCCAGCAGCCCCGGGACTAGCGGGAGGGCCCTGACCTACGAGCAGTACTTC,CASSPGTSGRALTYEQYF
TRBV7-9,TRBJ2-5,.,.,TGTGCCAGCAGCTTAGATAGCGATGAGACCCAGTACTTC,CASSLDSDETQYF
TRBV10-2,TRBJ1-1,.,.,TGCGCCAGCAGGGAGAGGGGATTGAACACTGAAGCTTTCTTT,CASRERGLNTEAFF
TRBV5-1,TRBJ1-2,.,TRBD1,TGCGCCAGCAGCTTGTCCCCAACGACAGGGACAAACTATGGCTACACCTTC,CASSLSPTTGTNYGYTF
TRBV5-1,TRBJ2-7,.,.,TGCGCCAGCCAGTACCTCCGGGAGAGCTCCTACGAGCAGTACTTC,CASQYLRESSYEQYF
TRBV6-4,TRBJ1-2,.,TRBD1,TGTGCCAGCAGGGACAGGGGGTACGGCTACACCTTC,CASRDRGYGYTF
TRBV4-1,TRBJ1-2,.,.,TGCGCCAGCAGCCAGGACCTCTATGGCTACACCTTC,CASSQDLYGYTF
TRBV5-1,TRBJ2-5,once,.,TGCGCCAGCACGGACGGTCGGATCCAAGAGACCCAGTACTTC,CASTDGRIQETQYF
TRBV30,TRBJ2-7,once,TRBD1,TGTGCCTGGGGGGGACAGGGATCATCCTACGAGCAGTACTTC,CAWGGQGSSYEQYF
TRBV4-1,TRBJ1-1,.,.,TGCGCCAGCAGCCTCACAGTGGGCTCTGAAGCTTTCTTT,CASSLTVGSEAFF
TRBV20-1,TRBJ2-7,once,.,TGCAGTGCTAGTGGGTCCTACGAGCAGTACTTC,CSASGSYEQYF
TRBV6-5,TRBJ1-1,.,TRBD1,TGTGCCAGCAGTTACGTCGACAGGGGTGAAGCTTTCTTT,CASSYVDRGEAFF
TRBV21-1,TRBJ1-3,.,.,TGTGCCAGCAGATCGGCCATACAACACGCACGAAACACCATATATTTT,CASRSAIQHARNTIYF